This T cell receptor beta chain was profiled in a study of T cells in Graves' hyperthyroidism and ophthalmopathy. The CDR3 runs to 14 residues. RNA transcripts provided the source from which TCR beta CDR3 regions were amplified. In the first-round RT-PCR of the TCR CDR3, the HTBI primer set was used. MiXCR was run by TCRdb on the multiplex PCR reads, yielding one entry per CDR3 protein. The repertoire holds about 510,000 distinct CDR3 sequences, with less than 15% as singletons. The authors deemed Graves' hyperthyroidism stable absent ophthalmopathy progression within 18 months. Broader study findings: Among thyroid clonotypes expanded above 0.001, most also appeared in blood.

In the case of this clonotype: Its antigen is not known. This may stem from a read error, because a much larger clone lies one nucleotide away.

The specimen was blood. The sequence came from a woman in her 40s with Graves' hyperthyroidism. The genes are TRBV12-3 or TRBV12-4 and TRBJ2-7; TRBD2 might be the D (6 bases). The CDR3 nucleotides read TGTGCCAGCAGTTTAACGGGAGTGGTCTACGGGCAGTACTTC. It translates to CASSLTGVVYGQYF.